These 30 T cell receptor beta chains were all obtained from the same sample, sequenced in a study of blood T cell repertoires in COVID-19. Using immunoSEQ multiplex PCR, the repertoire was profiled, and TCRdb retains in-frame clones only, with some absent. Among about 59,000 clones listed, around three quarters were seen once. The specimen was peripheral blood. These receptors were collected from a man in his fifties or sixties with acute or convalescent COVID-19.

The chain links TRBV28 to TRBJ1-1; the D is unclear. The germline V gene encodes CDR1 MDHEN and CDR2 SYDVKM. The CDR3 consists of 14 residues. Trimming left V 7 bases short and J 0 bases short, with 12 bases between. This CDR3 is CASTAPAVNTEAFF. The CDR3 nucleotides are TGTGCCAGCACCGCACCCGCAGTGAACACTGAAGCTTTCTTT.

V and J are TRBV28 and TRBJ1-2, with D maybe TRBD1 (6 bases). Per germline, CDR1 MDHEN and CDR2 SYDVKM. With 2 bases removed from V and 0 bases from J, the gap between germline ends came to 10 bases. The CDR3 consists of 15 residues. The CDR3 sequence is CASSLGQPANYGYTF. The CDR3 DNA reads TGTGCCAGCAGTTTAGGACAGCCCGCTAACTATGGCTACACCTTC.

This clone was seen once. This chain links TRBV19 with TRBJ2-2; 8 positions match TRBD2. Germline CDR1 is LNHDA and CDR2 is SQIVND (reference sequence). The junction had 3 bases not matched to a gene; V was cut back by 1 base and J by 2 bases. The CDR3 is 16 residues long. CDR3 nucleotide sequence: TGTGCCAGTAGTATAGGGACTAGCCTAAACACCGGGGAGCTGTTTTTT. It encodes CASSIGTSLNTGELFF.

The chain joins TRBV27 to TRBJ2-2, with 7 bases matching TRBD1. J was trimmed by 1 base and V by 5 bases; bases with no gene match: 10. Looked up from germline, CDR1 is MNHEY and CDR2 is SMNVEV (reference sequence). The CDR3 totals 17 residues. CDR3 region: CASSPTLRTGNTGELFF. The CDR3 DNA is TGTGCCAGCAGTCCCACCCTAAGGACAGGGAACACCGGGGAGCTGTTTTTT.

This chain links TRBV18 with TRBJ2-2, with D possibly being TRBD2 (5 bases). Trimming took 3 bases from V and 2 from J, leaving 13 bases between them. CDR1 is KGHSH and CDR2 is LQKENI in the germline V gene. The CDR3 has 16 residues. CDR3: CASSPRVATNTGELFF. In DNA, the CDR3 is TGTGCCAGCTCACCTCGGGTAGCGACCAACACCGGGGAGCTGTTTTTT.

Turning to this clone: The junction departs from germline at one end; a sequencing error may be responsible. V usage is TRBV30 and J usage is TRBJ1-6; weak D call: TRBD1 (5 bases). In germline, CDR1 is GTSNPN, CDR2 SVGIG (reference sequence). This CDR3 spans 12 amino acids. CDR3 coding DNA: TGTGCCTGGATTCGGGGGGGTTCACCCCTCTACTTT. Protein: CAWIRGGSPLYF.

As DNA, the CDR3 is TGTGCCAGCAGCCTAAAACGGTACGGGGGGCCCAATCAGCCCCAGCATTTT. Residues: CASSLKRYGGPNQPQHF. The chain links TRBV7-8 to TRBJ1-5; maybe TRBD1 (6 bases). CDR1 is SGHVS and CDR2 is FQNEAQ in the germline V gene. This CDR3 comprises 17 residues. Trimming took 5 bases from V and 3 from J, leaving 20 bases between them.

V gene TRBV18 combines with J gene TRBJ2-7; TRBD2 agrees at 10 bases. The CDR3 runs to 15 residues. The J segment lost 5 bases and the V segment lost 3 bases, leaving 7 bases of the junction unmatched. The V gene's germline CDR1 is KGHSH and CDR2 LQKENI. The CDR3 coding sequence is TGTGCCAGCTCACCTCTATCTAGCGGGGGTAACGAGCAGTACTTC. Protein product: CASSPLSSGGNEQYF.

The chain uses TRBV20-1 and TRBJ1-3; D unresolved. Germline CDR1 is DFQATT and CDR2 is SNEGSKA (reference sequence). The CDR3 consists of 13 residues. V was shortened by 3 bases and J by 0 bases, with 6 bases between the two germline ends. The CDR3 here is CSASSVSGNTIYF. The DNA for the CDR3 is TGCAGTGCTAGTTCCGTCTCTGGAAACACCATATATTTT.

This clone has a handful of counts. The rearrangement uses TRBV28 and TRBJ1-2; no clear D. This CDR3 has 12 residues. Deletions cut 7 bases from V and 1 base from J, with 7 bases between. Germline CDR1 reads MDHEN; CDR2 reads SYDVKM. The CDR3: CASTVNNYGYTF. The CDR3 DNA is TGTGCCAGCACAGTAAATAACTATGGCTACACCTTC.

This chain uses TRBV19 with TRBJ1-5, with D uncertain. V was trimmed by 5 bases and J by 7 bases, leaving 12 bases between them. This CDR3 region has 13 residues. Per the germline V gene, CDR1 is LNHDA and CDR2 is SQIVND (reference sequence). The CDR3 sequence: CASSSEGSQPQHF. The CDR3 nucleotides read TGTGCCAGTAGTTCGGAAGGGAGCCAGCCCCAGCATTTT.

This sequence joins TRBV27 and TRBJ1-6; D gene ambiguous. With 1 base removed from V and 14 bases from J, the gap between germline ends came to 15 bases. This CDR3 comprises 14 residues. The germline gives CDR1 MNHEY, CDR2 SMNVEV (reference sequence). The CDR3 region is CASSLFSGVRALHF. The CDR3 nucleotides are TGTGCCAGCAGTTTATTCTCCGGGGTTAGGGCCCTCCACTTT.

The rearrangement links TRBV9 to TRBJ2-7; D not certain. The germline gives CDR1 SGDLS, CDR2 YYNGEE. The CDR3 length is 15 residues. The V end was cut by 4 bases, the J end by 2 bases, with 16 bases between. The DNA for the CDR3 is TGTGCCAGCAGCCCCGTTCCGGTGAGGACCTACGAGCAGTACTTC. It encodes CASSPVPVRTYEQYF.

The chain's CDR3 is CATSDPDRKAGELFF. The CDR3 nucleotides read TGTGCCACCAGTGACCCGGACAGGAAAGCCGGGGAGCTGTTTTTT. This rearrangement joins TRBV24-1 to TRBJ2-2, with 7 nucleotides matching TRBD1. The V gene's germline CDR1 is KGHDR and CDR2 SFDVKD. The CDR3 extends over 15 amino acids. With 4 bases clipped from V and 6 bases from J, the junction kept 7 bases outside the gene matches.

This chain links TRBV28 with TRBJ1-1; TRBD1 is a possible D gene (5 bases). The germline V gene encodes CDR1 MDHEN and CDR2 SYDVKM. This CDR3 spans 13 amino acids. Deletions cut 8 bases from V and 4 bases from J, with 14 bases between. The CDR3 sequence is CASVSTGFTEAFF. As DNA, the CDR3 is TGTGCCAGCGTATCTACAGGATTCACTGAAGCTTTCTTT.

V and J are TRBV7-9 and TRBJ1-3; no clear D gene. This CDR3 region has 15 residues. Trimming shortened V by 4 bases and J by 0 bases, and 10 bases separated the two germline ends. In germline, CDR1 is SEHNR, CDR2 FQNEAQ (reference sequence). CDR3 sequence (DNA): TGTGCCAGCAGCTCGTACACAACCTCTGGAAACACCATATATTTT. Translated: CASSSYTTSGNTIYF.

J is TRBJ1-1 and V is TRBV19, with D maybe TRBD1 (5 bases). This CDR3 has 13 residues. V shed 10 bases and J shed 2 bases, with 14 bases lying between them. Germline V CDR1 and CDR2: LNHDA, SQIVND (reference sequence). The CDR3, as DNA: TGTGCCACCTCGGGACTCGGCAACACTGAAGCTTTCTTT. The encoded protein is CATSGLGNTEAFF.

The genes are TRBV3-1 (or the pseudogene TRBV3-2) and TRBJ2-7; the match to TRBD2 covers 13 bases. The CDR3 consists of 16 residues. CDR1 is LGHDT and CDR2 is YNNKEL in the germline V gene (reference sequence). The J segment lost 2 bases and the V segment lost 0 bases, leaving 1 base of the junction unmatched. CDR3 nucleotide sequence: TGTGCCAGCAGCCAAGAGGGACTAGCGGGACCCTACGAGCAGTACTTC. This encodes CASSQEGLAGPYEQYF.

CDR3 loop: CASSPDNPRIIHEQYF. As DNA, the CDR3 is TGTGCCAGCTCACCAGATAATCCTAGGATTATCCACGAGCAGTACTTC. The chain uses TRBV18 and TRBJ2-7; D not certain. Trimming pared 2 bases from V and 5 bases from J, leaving 19 bases between. Per the germline V gene, CDR1 is KGHSH and CDR2 is LQKENI. This CDR3 has 16 amino acids.

CDR3 sequence: CASSFSGSGNEQYF. CDR3 DNA sequence: TGTGCCAGCAGTTTTTCCGGTAGCGGAAACGAGCAGTACTTC. The chain couples TRBV28 to TRBJ2-7, with D perhaps TRBD2 (6 bases). The V gene's germline CDR1 is MDHEN and CDR2 SYDVKM. The CDR3 is 14 amino acids. The germline V and J ends were trimmed by 3 bases and 5 bases, with 14 bases remaining between them. The variable domain in full, with the rest retrieved from reference TRBV28 and TRBJ2-7, is DVKVTQSSRYLVKRTGEKVFLECVQDMDHENMFWYRQDPGLGLRLIYFSYDVKMKEKGDIPEGYSVSREKKERFSLILESASTNQTSMYLCASSFSGSGNEQYFGPGTRLTVT.

A single count supports this clone. The rearrangement uses TRBV6-6 and TRBJ2-5, with TRBD2 matching over 12 bases. This CDR3 has 16 amino acids. The germline V gene encodes CDR1 MNHNY and CDR2 SVGAGI (reference sequence). V lost 1 base and J lost 5; bases outside the gene matches: 5. The CDR3 DNA reads TGTGCCAGCAGTTACTTGCCTAGCGGGGGGGTTGAGACCCAGTACTTC. Translated: CASSYLPSGGVETQYF.

In its sample, this clone was seen once. The chain employs TRBV4-1 and TRBJ1-1, with 7 bases identical to TRBD1. From germline, CDR1 is MGHRA and CDR2 YSYEKL. CDR3 length: 17 residues. V lost 3 bases to trimming and J lost 0 bases; unmatched junction nucleotides: 10. The CDR3 loop is CASSHSGQAGMNTEAFF. The DNA for the CDR3 is TGCGCCAGCAGCCACTCCGGACAGGCCGGTATGAACACTGAAGCTTTCTTT.

This clone occurred once. This rearrangement joins TRBV7-3 to TRBJ2-5; weak D call: TRBD1 (5 bases). This CDR3 is built from 13 residues. Trimming left V 8 bases short and J 4 bases short, with 14 bases between. The germline CDR1 and CDR2 sequences are SGHTA and FQGTGA. The DNA of the CDR3 is TGTGCCAGCGGGCAGGGTCAGGGAGAGACCCAGTACTTC. Translating it yields CASGQGQGETQYF.

The chain joins TRBV19 to TRBJ2-5; tentative D call: TRBD2 (5 bases). Germline CDR1 is LNHDA and CDR2 is SQIVND (reference sequence). The CDR3 totals 14 residues. The V end was cut by 4 bases, the J end by 2 bases, with 11 bases between. CDR3 sequence: CASSNPPGQETQYF. The CDR3 nucleotides read TGTGCCAGTAGTAACCCCCCGGGGCAAGAGACCCAGTACTTC.

This rearrangement joins TRBV19 to TRBJ2-5; D perhaps matches TRBD2 (6 bases). The CDR3 is 13 residues long. Germline values: CDR1 LNHDA, CDR2 SQIVND (reference sequence). V lost 5 bases and J lost 7, with 14 bases in between. CDR3 bases: TGTGCCAGTAGTGATACCTCCGGGGGGACCCAGTACTTC. This gives the protein CASSDTSGGTQYF.

This chain's CDR3 is CASSEWGVYGYTF. The CDR3 DNA reads TGTGCCAGCTCAGAATGGGGCGTCTATGGCTACACCTTC. The V call is TRBV18, the J call TRBJ1-2, with a possible D match to TRBD1 (5 bases). V dropped 5 bases and J dropped 4 bases, with 11 bases sitting between them. There are 13 residues in the CDR3. The germline CDR1 and CDR2 sequences are KGHSH and LQKENI.

V gene TRBV12-3 or TRBV12-4 combines with J gene TRBJ1-4, with a tentative D call TRBD1 (6 bases). Trimming removed 7 bases from V and 7 bases from J, with 13 bases in between. The CDR3 spans 13 residues. The DNA for the CDR3 is TGTGCCAGCACCCTAAGGACAGTTGAAAAACTGTTTTTT. Translation gives CASTLRTVEKLFF.

The rearrangement links TRBV14 to TRBJ2-7; D not resolved. The CDR3 covers 13 residues. CDR1 and CDR2 from the germline V gene are SGHDN and FVKESK. V shed 1 base and J shed 6 bases, with 10 bases lying between them. In nucleotides, the CDR3 is TGTGCCAGCAGCCAAGTGAGAAATGGCGAGCAGTACTTC. It yields the protein CASSQVRNGEQYF.

The V and J genes are TRBV28 and TRBJ2-7; weak D call: TRBD1 (5 bases). The length of the CDR3 is 13 residues. Germline V gives CDR1 MDHEN, CDR2 SYDVKM. Trimming took 6 bases from V and 2 from J, leaving 11 bases between them. In DNA, the CDR3 is TGTGCCAGCAGATCCCAGGGAACCTACGAGCAGTACTTC. It is translated as CASRSQGTYEQYF.

CDR3 coding DNA: TGCGCCAGCAGTGTCGTTGGGGCCTCAGATGAGCAGTTCTTC. Its translation: CASSVVGASDEQFF. The rearrangement uses TRBV10-2 and TRBJ2-1, with D possibly TRBD1 on 5 matching bases. V lost 4 bases to trimming and J lost 8 bases, with 15 bases between them. The CDR3 is 14 residues long. The germline CDR1 and CDR2 sequences are WSHSY and SAAADI.